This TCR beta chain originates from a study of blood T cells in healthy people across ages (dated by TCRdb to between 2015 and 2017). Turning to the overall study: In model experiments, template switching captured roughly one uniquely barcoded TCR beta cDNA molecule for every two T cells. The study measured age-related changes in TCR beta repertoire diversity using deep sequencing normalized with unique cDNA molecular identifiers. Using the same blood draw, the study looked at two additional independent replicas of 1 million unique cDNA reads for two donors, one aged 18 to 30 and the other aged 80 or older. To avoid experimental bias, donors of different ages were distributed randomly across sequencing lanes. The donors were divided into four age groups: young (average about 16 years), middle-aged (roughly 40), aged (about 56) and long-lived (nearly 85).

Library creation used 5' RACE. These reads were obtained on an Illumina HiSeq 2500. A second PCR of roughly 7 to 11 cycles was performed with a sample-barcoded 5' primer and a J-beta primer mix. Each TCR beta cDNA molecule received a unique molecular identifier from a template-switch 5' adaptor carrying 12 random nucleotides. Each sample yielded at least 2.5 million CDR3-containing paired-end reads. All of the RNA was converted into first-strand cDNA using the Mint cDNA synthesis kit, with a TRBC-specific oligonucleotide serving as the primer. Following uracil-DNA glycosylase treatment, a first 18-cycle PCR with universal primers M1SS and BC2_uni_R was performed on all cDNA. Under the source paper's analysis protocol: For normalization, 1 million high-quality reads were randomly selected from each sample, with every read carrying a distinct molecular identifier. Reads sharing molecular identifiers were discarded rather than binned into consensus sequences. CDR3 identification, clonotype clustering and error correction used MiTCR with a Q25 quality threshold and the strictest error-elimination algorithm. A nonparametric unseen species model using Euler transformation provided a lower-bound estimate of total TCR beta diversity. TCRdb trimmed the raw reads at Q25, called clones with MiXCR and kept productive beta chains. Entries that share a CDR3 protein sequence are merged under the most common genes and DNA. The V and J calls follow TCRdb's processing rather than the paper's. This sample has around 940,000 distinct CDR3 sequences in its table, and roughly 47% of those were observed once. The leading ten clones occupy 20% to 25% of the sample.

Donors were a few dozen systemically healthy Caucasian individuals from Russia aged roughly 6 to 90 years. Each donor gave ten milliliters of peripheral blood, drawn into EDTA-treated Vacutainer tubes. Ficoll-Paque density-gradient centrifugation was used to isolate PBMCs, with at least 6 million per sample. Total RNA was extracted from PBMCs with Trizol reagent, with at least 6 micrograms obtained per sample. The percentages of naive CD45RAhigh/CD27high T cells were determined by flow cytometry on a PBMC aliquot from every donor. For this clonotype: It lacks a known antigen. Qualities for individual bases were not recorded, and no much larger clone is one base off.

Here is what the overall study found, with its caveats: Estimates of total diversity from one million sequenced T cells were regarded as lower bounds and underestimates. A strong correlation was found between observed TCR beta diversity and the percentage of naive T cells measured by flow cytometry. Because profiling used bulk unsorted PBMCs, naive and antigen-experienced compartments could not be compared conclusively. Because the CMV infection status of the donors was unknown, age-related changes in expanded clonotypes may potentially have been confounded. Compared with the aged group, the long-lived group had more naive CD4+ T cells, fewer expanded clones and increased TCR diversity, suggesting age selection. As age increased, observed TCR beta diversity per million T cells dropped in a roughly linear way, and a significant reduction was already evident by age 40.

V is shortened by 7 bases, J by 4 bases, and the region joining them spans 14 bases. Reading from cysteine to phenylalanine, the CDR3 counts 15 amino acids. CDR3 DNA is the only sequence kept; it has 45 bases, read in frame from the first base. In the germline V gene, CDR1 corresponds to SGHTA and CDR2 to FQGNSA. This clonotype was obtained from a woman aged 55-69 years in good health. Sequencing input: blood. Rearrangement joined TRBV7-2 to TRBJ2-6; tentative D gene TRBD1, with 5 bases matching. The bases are TGTGCCAGCAAGGGGTTCAACCCGGGGGCCAACGTCCTGACTTTC. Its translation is CASKGFNPGANVLTF. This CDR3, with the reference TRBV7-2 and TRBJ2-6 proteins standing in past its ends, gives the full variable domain GAGVSQSPSNKVTEKGKDVELRCDPISGHTALYWYRQSLGQGLEFLIYFQGNSAPDKSGLPSDRFSAERTGGSVSTLTIQRTQQEDSAVYLCASKGFNPGANVLTFGAGSRLTVL.